These 19 T cell receptor beta chains share one sample of origin, sequenced in a study of T cell responses to AZD1222 COVID-19 vaccine. Profiling relied on immunoSEQ multiplex PCR, and the TCRdb table lists in-frame clones only, not all of them. The sample records about 160,000 clones, about 91% being singletons. Sequenced material: peripheral blood, taken on day 0 of MenACWY control vaccination. The receptors come from an adult in good health.

V gene TRBV19 combines with J gene TRBJ2-5; D possibly uses TRBD1 or TRBD2 (6 bases each). The CDR3 totals 15 residues. The V and J ends lost 7 bases and 1 base respectively, with 16 bases between them. Germline V gene sequence: CDR1 LNHDA, CDR2 SQIVND (reference sequence). Written as DNA, the CDR3 is TGTGCCAGTACCCGGGCGAGGGGGGCCCAAGAGACCCAGTACTTC. Its protein product is CASTRARGAQETQYF.

J is TRBJ2-3 and V is TRBV9; D unclear. Trimming took 4 bases from V and 5 from J, leaving 17 bases between them. The CDR3 spans 15 residues. Germline CDR1 is SGDLS and CDR2 is YYNGEE. CDR3 amino acids: CASSPGGVGKDTQYF. In DNA form, the CDR3 reads TGTGCCAGCAGCCCCGGCGGTGTGGGAAAAGATACGCAGTATTTT.

The chain employs TRBV7-8 and TRBJ1-2; D is possibly TRBD1 (6 bases). V was trimmed by 2 bases and J by 1 base, leaving 8 bases between them. The CDR3 extends over 14 amino acids. Germline V gene data show CDR1 as SGHVS and CDR2 as FQNEAQ. CDR3 region: CASSLQGNNYGYTF. The CDR3 coding sequence is TGTGCCAGCAGCTTACAGGGGAATAACTATGGCTACACCTTC.

The DNA of the CDR3 is TGTGCCAGCAGCCCCTCCAATCAGCCCCAGCATTTT. This codes for CASSPSNQPQHF. The chain is built from TRBV7-9 and TRBJ1-5; D not resolved. CDR1 is SEHNR and CDR2 is FQNEAQ in the germline V gene (reference sequence). V dropped 5 bases and J dropped 3 bases, with 5 bases sitting between them. This CDR3 has 12 amino acids.

The genes are TRBV3-1 (or the pseudogene TRBV3-2) and TRBJ1-2; a possible D gene is TRBD1 (5 bases). CDR3 size: 11 residues. Trimming stripped 4 bases from V and 5 bases from J, with 5 bases between. Germline V gene sequence: CDR1 LGHDT, CDR2 YNNKEL (reference sequence). CDR3 loop: CASSRQYGYTF. DNA of the CDR3: TGTGCCAGCAGCCGACAGTATGGCTACACCTTC.

The chain employs TRBV5-6 and TRBJ2-1; D gene ambiguous. The V gene lost 4 bases and the J gene lost 0 bases, with 11 bases spanning the gap. This CDR3 region has 15 residues. Germline V gene lookup returns CDR1 SGHDT and CDR2 YYEEEE. The CDR3 protein is CASSPGLSSYNEQFF. CDR3 bases: TGTGCCAGCAGCCCCGGGTTGAGCTCCTACAATGAGCAGTTCTTC.

This rearrangement joins TRBV29-1 to TRBJ2-6, with 7 bases fitting TRBD1. Trimming at V came to 6 bases and at J to 4 bases, leaving 6 bases not matched to a gene. This CDR3 region has 14 residues. Per the germline V gene, CDR1 is SQVTM and CDR2 is ANQGSEA. This CDR3 reads CSVSQGDGANVLTF. The CDR3 DNA is TGCAGCGTGAGTCAGGGGGACGGGGCCAACGTCCTGACTTTC.

The V gene is TRBV19, the J gene TRBJ1-2, with D maybe TRBD1 (6 bases). CDR1 and CDR2 from the germline V gene are LNHDA and SQIVND (reference sequence). The V and J ends lost 2 bases and 8 bases respectively, with 12 bases between them. The CDR3 contains 13 residues. Written as DNA, the CDR3 is TGTGCCAGTAGTATATCGGGGGCAAGGGGCTACACCTTC. Translating gives CASSISGARGYTF.

V usage is TRBV24-1 and J usage is TRBJ2-5; D ambiguous. This CDR3 has 12 amino acids. Trimming removed 3 bases from V and 0 bases from J, with 1 base in between. The germline CDR1 and CDR2 sequences are KGHDR and SFDVKD. CDR3 coding DNA: TGTGCCACCAGTGATCACCAAGAGACCCAGTACTTC. It is translated as CATSDHQETQYF.

The CDR3 reads CASGGSRRKLFF. In DNA, the CDR3 is TGTGCCAGCGGGGGGTCCAGGCGAAAACTGTTTTTT. The genes are TRBV2 and TRBJ1-4; D is perhaps TRBD1 (5 bases). Germline-derived CDR1 and CDR2 are SNHLY and FYNNEI. Trimming left V 8 bases short and J 10 bases short, with 14 bases between. This CDR3 is built from 12 residues.

By sample share, this clone is medium-sized. The chain joins TRBV7-9 to TRBJ2-7; D may be TRBD1 (6 bases). V was pared by 7 bases and J by 3 bases, with 16 bases between. This CDR3 is built from 14 residues. Germline-derived CDR1 and CDR2 are SEHNR and FQNEAQ (reference sequence). The CDR3 DNA reads TGTGCCAGCACCCCCACCGGGACAAGCTACGAGCAGTACTTC. Its protein product is CASTPTGTSYEQYF. Drawing the rest from reference TRBV7-9 and TRBJ2-7, the complete variable domain is DTGVSQNPRHKITKRGQNVTFRCDPISEHNRLYWYRQTLGQGPEFLTYFQNEAQLEKSRLLSDRFSAERPKGSFSTLEIQRTEQGDSAMYLCASTPTGTSYEQYFGPGTRLTVT.

The chain has TRBV29-1 and TRBJ1-5; TRBD1 is a possible D gene (5 bases). The CDR3 sequence is 13 residues long. The V end was cut by 6 bases, the J end by 2 bases, with 11 bases between. Germline CDR1 SQVTM, CDR2 ANQGSEA. CDR3 in DNA: TGCAGCGTGGATGGGGGGGGCAATCAGCCCCAGCATTTT. Translating it yields CSVDGGGNQPQHF.

The chain joins TRBV7-2 to TRBJ2-1, with D possibly being TRBD2 (6 bases). The ends were cut back, 7 bases at V and 10 bases at J, with 23 bases in the middle. This CDR3 contains 15 residues. Germline CDR1 is SGHTA and CDR2 is FQGNSA. DNA for the CDR3: TGTGCCAGCAATTGGGGTACAGTGGGAGGAAAGGAGCAGTTCTTC. Translation: CASNWGTVGGKEQFF.

In nucleotides, the CDR3 is TGCAGCGCCGGGACCGATCTACTATATGGCTACACCTTC. Its protein product is CSAGTDLLYGYTF. This chain joins TRBV29-1 and TRBJ1-2; a possible D gene is TRBD1 (5 bases). The V gene lost 7 bases and the J gene lost 5 bases, with 17 bases spanning the gap. Germline lookup yields CDR1 SQVTM and CDR2 ANQGSEA. CDR3 length equals 13 residues.

The chain links TRBV9 to TRBJ2-1; D gene ambiguous. CDR3 length: 14 amino acids. Trimming took 4 bases from V and 8 from J, leaving 16 bases between them. Germline CDR1 and CDR2: SGDLS and YYNGEE. Written as DNA, the CDR3 is TGTGCCAGCAGCCCCCCCCCTGGACCGCATGAGCAGTTCTTC. This encodes CASSPPPGPHEQFF.

This chain links TRBV2 with TRBJ2-1; TRBD2 might be the D (6 bases). The CDR3 length is 15 residues. V was trimmed by 2 bases and J by 3 bases, leaving 11 bases between them. CDR1 and CDR2 from the germline V gene are SNHLY and FYNNEI. The DNA for the CDR3 is TGTGCCAGCAGTGAAAGCGGGTGGGACTACAATGAGCAGTTCTTC. Amino acid sequence: CASSESGWDYNEQFF.

The J gene is TRBJ1-1, the V gene TRBV5-1; D is unresolved. Germline V gives CDR1 SGHRS, CDR2 YFSETQ. The CDR3 runs 14 residues. V lost 2 bases and J lost 6, with 14 bases in between. The CDR3 reads CASSFGGRTAEAFF. In DNA form, the CDR3 reads TGCGCCAGCAGCTTCGGAGGGCGAACGGCTGAAGCTTTCTTT.

J is TRBJ1-5 and V is TRBV29-1, with 9 bases fitting TRBD1. Per germline, CDR1 SQVTM and CDR2 ANQGSEA. CDR3 size: 14 residues. After removal of 7 bases from V and 4 bases from J, the junction contained 8 bases not matched to a gene. Written as DNA, the CDR3 is TGCAGCGCCGCAACAGGGGGCAGTAATCAGCCCCAGCATTTT. Protein sequence: CSAATGGSNQPQHF. Filled out from reference TRBV29-1 and TRBJ1-5, the complete variable domain reads SAVISQKPSRDICQRGTSLTIQCQVDSQVTMMFWYRQQPGQSLTLIATANQGSEATYESGFVIDKFPISRPNLTFSTLTVSNMSPEDSSIYLCSAATGGSNQPQHFGDGTRLSIL.

The chain joins TRBV12-5 to TRBJ1-2; TRBD1 might be the D (6 bases). CDR1 is LGHNT and CDR2 is FRNRAP in the germline V gene. V was clipped by 6 bases and J by 4 bases, with 12 bases between them. The CDR3 runs 13 residues. CDR3 nucleotide sequence: TGTGCTAGTGGCCAAACAGGGATCTATGGCTACACCTTC. This gives the protein CASGQTGIYGYTF.